This T cell receptor beta chain is drawn from a study of blood T cell repertoires in COVID-19. The wider study: The United States, Italy and Spain supplied acute and convalescent COVID-19 samples.

The authors' processing: Counts of nucleated cells, estimated from reference gene primer amplification, were obtained. The table came from immunoSEQ multiplex PCR; TCRdb's copy has only in-frame clones and leaves some out. Clone size and the V and J calls come from that table; the DNA yielded D and trimming. The sample shows 95,000 to 120,000 clones, 85% of them seen only once. In this sample, this clone turned up once. Sequenced material: peripheral blood. This clonotype originated in a man aged 40-49 years with acute or convalescent COVID-19.

Here the CDR3 DNA reads TGTGCCAGTAGGTCAGGGATCAATCAGCCCCAGCATTTT. The encoded protein is CASRSGINQPQHF. J is TRBJ1-5 and V is TRBV19, with D possibly being TRBD1 (5 bases). The V gene lost 6 bases and the J gene lost 3 bases, with 9 bases spanning the gap. Germline-derived CDR1 and CDR2 are LNHDA and SQIVND (reference sequence). This CDR3 region has 13 residues.